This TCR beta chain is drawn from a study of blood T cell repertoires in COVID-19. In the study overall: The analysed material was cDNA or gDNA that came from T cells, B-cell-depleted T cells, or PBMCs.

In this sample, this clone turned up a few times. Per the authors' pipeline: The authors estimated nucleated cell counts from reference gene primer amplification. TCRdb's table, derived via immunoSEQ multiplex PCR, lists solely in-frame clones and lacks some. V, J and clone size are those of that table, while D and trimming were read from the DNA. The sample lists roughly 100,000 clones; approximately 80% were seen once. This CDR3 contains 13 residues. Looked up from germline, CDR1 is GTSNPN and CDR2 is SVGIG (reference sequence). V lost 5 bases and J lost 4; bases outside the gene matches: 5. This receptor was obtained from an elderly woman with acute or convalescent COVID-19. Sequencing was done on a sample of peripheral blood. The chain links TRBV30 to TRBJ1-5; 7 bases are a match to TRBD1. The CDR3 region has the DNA TGTGCCTGGTCGACAGGGACAAATCAGCCCCAGCATTTT. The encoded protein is CAWSTGTNQPQHF.